This TCR beta chain was retrieved from a study of blood T cell repertoires in COVID-19. For the study at large: COVID-19 samples, acute and convalescent, were from the United States, Italy and Spain. From T cells, B-cell-depleted T cells, or PBMCs came the material, which was cDNA or gDNA.

CDR1 is WSHSY, CDR2 SAAADI, per germline. The CDR3 has 20 amino acids. The J segment lost 5 bases and the V segment lost 2 bases, leaving 14 bases of the junction unmatched. As handled by the study authors: Amplification from reference gene primers served as the basis for estimated nucleated cell counts. Method: immunoSEQ multiplex PCR; TCRdb's copy keeps in-frame clones and lacks some. That table gives V, J and clone size, and the DNA gave D and trimming. The table records about 140,000 clones, 87% of them present only once. The chain couples TRBV10-2 to TRBJ2-5; 16 bases fit TRBD2. The receptor was isolated from a woman between 50 and 59 years old with active or convalescent COVID-19. Sequencing input: peripheral blood. In nucleotides, the CDR3 is TGCGCCAGCAGTGAGCCGGGACTAGCGGGGGGGTTGTTCGAAGTCGAGACCCAGTACTTC. It translates to CASSEPGLAGGLFEVETQYF.